The 29 T cell receptor beta chains given below trace back to one sample, sequenced in a study of blood T cell repertoires in COVID-19. The repertoire was sequenced with immunoSEQ multiplex PCR; TCRdb's copy has only in-frame clones and lacks some. In the table there are 90,000 to 130,000 clones, about four fifths of which are singletons. Sequencing input: peripheral blood. The receptors originated from a woman in her seventies with acute or convalescent COVID-19.

V is TRBV6-5 and J is TRBJ1-6, with TRBD1 identical over 8 bases. Germline V gives CDR1 MNHEY, CDR2 SVGAGI. After removal of 0 bases from V and 10 bases from J, the junction contained 8 bases not matched to a gene. The CDR3 is 16 residues long. Here the CDR3 reads CASSYSGGRGPSPLHF. The DNA of the CDR3 is TGTGCCAGCAGTTACTCGGGGGGCAGGGGGCCCTCACCCCTCCACTTT.

The chain couples TRBV5-1 to TRBJ1-4; D not certain. V was cut by 4 bases and J by 5 bases, with 9 bases left in between. The CDR3 covers 13 residues. The germline CDR1 and CDR2 sequences are SGHRS and YFSETQ. The CDR3 DNA is TGCGCCAGCAGCCGACAAAGGAATGAAAAACTGTTTTTT. Its protein product is CASSRQRNEKLFF.

This chain joins TRBV7-2 and TRBJ1-1, with D perhaps TRBD1 (6 bases). Germline assignment: CDR1 SGHTA and CDR2 FQGNSA. Trimming took off 5 bases at V and 2 bases at J, with 21 bases between the two ends. The CDR3 length is 17 residues. The CDR3 DNA follows: TGTGCCAGCAGCGCCCGGACAGCTACTAGGGGTAACACTGAAGCTTTCTTT. This gives the protein CASSARTATRGNTEAFF.

V gene TRBV2 combines with J gene TRBJ1-2; 7 bases agree with TRBD1. Germline V CDR1 and CDR2: SNHLY, FYNNEI. The length of the CDR3 is 12 residues. The CDR3 DNA is TGTGCTCTGTCAGGGGGAATCGGTGGCTACACCTTC. This sequence encodes CALSGGIGGYTF. Together with reference TRBV2 and TRBJ1-2, the CDR3 gives the full variable domain: EPEVTQTPSHQVTQMGQEVILRCVPISNHLYFYWYRQILGQKVEFLVSFYNNEISEKSEIFDDQFSVERPDGSNFTLKIRSTKLEDSAMYFCALSGGIGGYTFGSGTRLTVV.

The chain is built from TRBV2 and TRBJ2-1, with a possible D match to TRBD2 (7 bases). The CDR3 is 15 residues long. V lost 1 base to trimming and J lost 9 bases, with 16 bases between them. Germline CDR1 and CDR2: SNHLY and FYNNEI. The CDR3 loop reads CASSEGVRGGSEQFF. In DNA form, the CDR3 reads TGTGCCAGCAGTGAAGGGGTAAGGGGGGGCAGTGAGCAGTTCTTC.

This clone came up once. J is TRBJ2-1 and V is TRBV6-6; 10 positions match TRBD2. Germline CDR1 reads MNHNY; CDR2 reads SVGAGI (reference sequence). V trimming: 8 bases; J trimming: 0 bases; junction bases outside the gene matches: 25. The length of the CDR3 is 22 residues. The CDR3 region has the DNA TGTGCCAGCTGTCACGGAGGGTCCAGGGTGTCTAGCGGGAGTATCTCCTACAATGAGCAGTTCTTC. The encoded protein is CASCHGGSRVSSGSISYNEQFF.

CDR3 protein: CASSAHGTSGRKEQFF. Written as DNA, the CDR3 is TGTGCCAGCAGCGCCCACGGGACTAGCGGGAGGAAGGAGCAGTTCTTC. The gene calls are TRBV7-2 and TRBJ2-1; TRBD2 aligns across 15 bases. V lost 5 bases and J lost 10; bases outside the gene matches: 9. CDR1 is SGHTA and CDR2 is FQGNSA in the germline V gene. CDR3 length equals 16 residues. Filled out from reference TRBV7-2 and TRBJ2-1, the complete variable domain reads GAGVSQSPSNKVTEKGKDVELRCDPISGHTALYWYRQSLGQGLEFLIYFQGNSAPDKSGLPSDRFSAERTGGSVSTLTIQRTQQEDSAVYLCASSAHGTSGRKEQFFGPGTRLTVL.

This chain links TRBV5-6 with TRBJ1-6, with D perhaps matching TRBD1 (6 bases). Germline CDR1 reads SGHDT; CDR2 reads YYEEEE. Trimming cost V 5 bases and J 7 bases, with 7 bases left between them. This CDR3 comprises 12 residues. The chain's CDR3 is CASSDRNSPLHF. For the CDR3, the DNA is TGTGCCAGCAGTGACAGGAATTCACCCCTCCACTTT.

The V call is TRBV2, the J call TRBJ2-2; perhaps TRBD2 as D (7 bases). The ends were cut back, 5 bases at V and 1 base at J, with 14 bases in the middle. Looked up from germline, CDR1 is SNHLY and CDR2 is FYNNEI. The CDR3 is 16 amino acids. This chain's CDR3 is CASSLFGGQNTGELFF. CDR3 nucleotides: TGTGCCAGCAGTCTATTCGGGGGGCAGAACACCGGGGAGCTGTTTTTT.

The J gene is TRBJ1-4, the V gene TRBV7-8; 12 bases fit TRBD1. The CDR3 sequence is 18 residues long. The V and J ends lost 7 bases and 5 bases, in that order; junction bases with no gene match: 14. Germline CDR1 SGHVS, CDR2 FQNEAQ. As DNA, the CDR3 is TGTGCCAGCAACCCCTCGTCCTTGGGGACAGGGGGCAATGAAAAACTGTTTTTT. This sequence encodes CASNPSSLGTGGNEKLFF.

The gene calls are TRBV7-9 and TRBJ2-5; TRBD2 aligns across 7 bases. The CDR3 runs to 14 residues. The J segment lost 2 bases and the V segment lost 5 bases, leaving 5 bases of the junction unmatched. Germline CDR1 is SEHNR and CDR2 is FQNEAQ (reference sequence). The CDR3 DNA reads as TGTGCCAGCAGCCTGGGACTATCTCAAGAGACCCAGTACTTC. Its translation: CASSLGLSQETQYF. Full variable domain (outside the CDR3, taken from reference TRBV7-9 and TRBJ2-5): DTGVSQNPRHKITKRGQNVTFRCDPISEHNRLYWYRQTLGQGPEFLTYFQNEAQLEKSRLLSDRFSAERPKGSFSTLEIQRTEQGDSAMYLCASSLGLSQETQYFGPGTRLLVL.

This clone was observed a handful of times. The V call is TRBV28, the J call TRBJ1-1, with TRBD1 identical over 9 bases. V lost 9 bases and J lost 1; bases outside the gene matches: 12. CDR3 length: 16 residues. Germline V lookup: CDR1 MDHEN, CDR2 SYDVKM. CDR3 in DNA: TGTGCCAGTTCTTCGGTCCACAGGGGGCGGAACACTGAAGCTTTCTTT. Translated, it gives CASSSVHRGRNTEAFF. The full variable domain, in which reference TRBV28 and TRBJ1-1 provide the parts outside the CDR3, is DVKVTQSSRYLVKRTGEKVFLECVQDMDHENMFWYRQDPGLGLRLIYFSYDVKMKEKGDIPEGYSVSREKKERFSLILESASTNQTSMYLCASSSVHRGRNTEAFFGQGTRLTVV.

The V gene is TRBV9, the J gene TRBJ1-2; the D gene is possibly TRBD1 (6 bases). Trimming removed 4 bases at V and 8 bases at J, with 15 bases between. Germline V gene sequence: CDR1 SGDLS, CDR2 YYNGEE. The CDR3 runs 13 residues. The CDR3 DNA reads as TGTGCCAGCAGCCCCCAGGGGATACGGGGCTACACCTTC. Translation gives CASSPQGIRGYTF.

This clone occurred once. The chain's CDR3 is CASTPSGGVTYEQYV. The CDR3 DNA reads TGTGCCAGCACTCCGAGTGGGGGGGTTACCTACGAGCAGTACGTC. The genes are TRBV6-1 and TRBJ2-7; TRBD2 aligns across 7 bases. Germline V gives CDR1 MNHNS, CDR2 SASEGT. This CDR3 is 15 amino acids long. V shed 7 bases and J 2 bases; nucleotides not matched to a gene: 11.

V is TRBV19 and J is TRBJ2-5; 7 bases map to TRBD1. The V segment lost 6 bases and the J segment 4 bases; nucleotides outside the gene matches: 5. This CDR3 is 13 amino acids long. Germline V gene data show CDR1 as LNHDA and CDR2 as SQIVND (reference sequence). The chain's CDR3 is CASRTGPGETQYF. The DNA of the CDR3 is TGTGCCAGTAGGACAGGGCCGGGAGAGACCCAGTACTTC.

This clone was recorded a few times. The rearrangement links TRBV5-4 to TRBJ1-6, with D possibly being TRBD1 (6 bases). Trimming took 4 bases from V and 8 from J, leaving 16 bases between them. CDR3 length: 15 amino acids. Germline V gene sequence: CDR1 SGHNT, CDR2 YYREEE (reference sequence). DNA of the CDR3: TGTGCCAGCAGCAACCTCGGACAGCCTCATTCACCCCTCCACTTT. Protein sequence: CASSNLGQPHSPLHF. Supplemented by reference TRBV5-4 and TRBJ1-6, the full variable domain reads ETGVTQSPTHLIKTRGQQVTLRCSSQSGHNTVSWYQQALGQGPQFIFQYYREEENGRGNFPPRFSGLQFPNYSSELNVNALELDDSALYLCASSNLGQPHSPLHFGNGTRLTVT.

This rearrangement joins TRBV7-9 to TRBJ1-3; D gene uncertain. With 5 bases removed from V and 4 bases from J, the gap between germline ends came to 21 bases. Germline values: CDR1 SEHNR, CDR2 FQNEAQ (reference sequence). This CDR3 spans 17 amino acids. The CDR3 loop is CASSNGGGRESGNTIYF. CDR3 sequence (DNA): TGTGCCAGCAGCAATGGCGGCGGGAGGGAGAGCGGAAACACCATATATTTT.

J is TRBJ1-3 and V is TRBV30, with D perhaps TRBD1 (6 bases). The CDR3 is made up of 11 amino acids. CDR1 and CDR2 from the germline V gene are GTSNPN and SVGIG (reference sequence). Between the trimmed V and J ends, which lost 5 bases and 4 bases, there was a span of 6 bases. The CDR3 region has the DNA TGTGCCTGGGGGGGCGGAAACACCATATATTTT. It specifies CAWGGGNTIYF.

The chain combines TRBV28 with TRBJ1-3; TRBD1 aligns across 8 bases. The V gene's germline CDR1 is MDHEN and CDR2 SYDVKM. The length of the CDR3 is 15 residues. V trimming: 6 bases; J trimming: 3 bases; junction bases outside the gene matches: 7. In nucleotides, the CDR3 is TGTGCCAGCAGCCGAACAGGGGGGAGTGGAAACACCATATATTTT. This codes for CASSRTGGSGNTIYF.

This clone was seen a few times. This chain links TRBV5-1 with TRBJ2-6; 8 bases align to TRBD2. Germline CDR1 is SGHRS and CDR2 is YFSETQ. The CDR3 totals 16 residues. V lost 1 base and J lost 0; bases outside the gene matches: 0. CDR3 in amino acids: CASSLTSGSGANVLTF. CDR3 in DNA: TGCGCCAGCAGCTTGACTAGCGGCTCTGGGGCCAACGTCCTGACTTTC.

The rearrangement links TRBV7-2 to TRBJ1-2; tentative D call: TRBD1 (6 bases). Trimming took 4 bases from V and 5 from J, leaving 17 bases between them. The CDR3 has 15 residues. CDR1 SGHTA and CDR2 FQGNSA come from the germline V gene. CDR3 coding DNA: TGTGCCAGCAGCTCCGACAGGTCCCAGCGGTATGGCTACACCTTC. This gives the protein CASSSDRSQRYGYTF.

This clone was seen a single time. The V call is TRBV19, the J call TRBJ1-6; possible D gene TRBD1, 5 bases. V lost 0 bases and J lost 16, with 16 bases in between. There are 14 residues in the CDR3. Germline values: CDR1 LNHDA, CDR2 SQIVND (reference sequence). The CDR3 region has the DNA TGTGCCAGTAGTATAGATGTCCCTGCAGGGCTGCTCCACTTT. It encodes CASSIDVPAGLLHF. Variable domain in full (rest from reference TRBV19 and TRBJ1-6): DGGITQSPKYLFRKEGQNVTLSCEQNLNHDAMYWYRQDPGQGLRLIYYSQIVNDFQKGDIAEGYSVSREKKESFPLTVTSAQKNPTAFYLCASSIDVPAGLLHFGNGTRLTVT.

The chain carries TRBV5-1 and TRBJ1-1; perhaps TRBD1 as D (5 bases). Per germline, CDR1 SGHRS and CDR2 YFSETQ. This CDR3 has 15 amino acids. V was pared by 4 bases and J by 1 base, with 14 bases between. CDR3 coding DNA: TGCGCCAGCAGCCCCTCCCTGGGGGGGAACACTGAAGCTTTCTTT. It is translated as CASSPSLGGNTEAFF.

The rearrangement uses TRBV7-9 and TRBJ1-6; no definite D call. V lost 7 bases to trimming and J lost 14 bases, with 21 bases between them. The CDR3 is 14 amino acids. Germline V lookup: CDR1 SEHNR, CDR2 FQNEAQ (reference sequence). DNA for the CDR3: TGTGCCAGCACCCTGCAGGATGTTGTAGGATCCCTCCACTTT. The encoded protein is CASTLQDVVGSLHF.

The chain links TRBV30 to TRBJ2-7, with 12 positions matching TRBD2. With V trimmed by 4 bases and J by 2 bases, 15 bases remained unmatched. CDR3 size: 18 residues. Germline V lookup: CDR1 GTSNPN, CDR2 SVGIG (reference sequence). CDR3 in amino acids: CAWTPGTSGFPPPYEQYF. The CDR3, as DNA: TGTGCCTGGACTCCCGGGACTAGCGGGTTCCCGCCCCCCTACGAGCAGTACTTC.

The gene calls are TRBV6-2 or TRBV6-3 and TRBJ1-2; D gene unclear. V dropped 6 bases and J dropped 4 bases, with 30 bases sitting between them. CDR1 MNHEY and CDR2 SVGEGT come from the germline V gene. The CDR3 has 19 residues. The CDR3: CASSPRRADPAKTFYGYTF. The CDR3 nucleotides are TGTGCCAGCAGCCCTCGGCGAGCGGACCCGGCAAAGACCTTCTATGGCTACACCTTC.

This rearrangement joins TRBV7-2 to TRBJ1-1, with a weak D call TRBD1 (6 bases). Germline lookup yields CDR1 SGHTA and CDR2 FQGNSA. This CDR3 spans 14 amino acids. Trimming removed 5 bases from V and 3 bases from J, with 13 bases in between. The chain's CDR3 is CASSQGQYDTEAFF. Here the CDR3 DNA reads TGTGCCAGCAGCCAAGGACAGTACGACACTGAAGCTTTCTTT.

This chain connects TRBV7-2 to TRBJ1-3, with 7 bases lining up with TRBD1. The CDR3 has 15 amino acids. The V gene end was trimmed by 8 bases and the J gene end by 0 bases; junction bases not matched to a gene: 7. CDR1 is SGHTA and CDR2 is FQGNSA in the germline V gene. This CDR3 is CASGQGGSSGNTIYF. The CDR3 DNA reads TGTGCCAGCGGTCAGGGGGGCTCCTCTGGAAACACCATATATTTT.

This clone was observed a single time. The chain recombines TRBV18 with TRBJ1-2, with D uncertain. The CDR3 contains 14 residues. Trimming took 3 bases from V and 7 from J, leaving 15 bases between them. Germline V gene lookup returns CDR1 KGHSH and CDR2 LQKENI. The CDR3 DNA reads as TGTGCCAGCTCACCGGGGAGGGAGTTCGGTGGCTACACCTTC. Translated, it gives CASSPGREFGGYTF.